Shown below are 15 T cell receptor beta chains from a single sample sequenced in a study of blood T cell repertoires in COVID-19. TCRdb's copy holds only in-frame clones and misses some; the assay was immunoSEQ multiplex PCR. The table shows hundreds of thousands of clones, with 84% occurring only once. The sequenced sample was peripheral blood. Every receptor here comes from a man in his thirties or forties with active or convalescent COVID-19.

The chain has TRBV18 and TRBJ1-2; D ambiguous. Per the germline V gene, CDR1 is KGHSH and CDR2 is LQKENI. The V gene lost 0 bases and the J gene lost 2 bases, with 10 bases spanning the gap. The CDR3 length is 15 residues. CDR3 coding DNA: TGTGCCAGCTCACCACCGTCCAAAAAAAACTATGGCTACACCTTC. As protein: CASSPPSKKNYGYTF.

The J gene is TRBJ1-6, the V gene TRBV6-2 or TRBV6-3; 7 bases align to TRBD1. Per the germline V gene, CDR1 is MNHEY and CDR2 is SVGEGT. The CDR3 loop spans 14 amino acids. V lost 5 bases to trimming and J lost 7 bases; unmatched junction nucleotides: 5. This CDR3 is CASSRQGRNSPLHF. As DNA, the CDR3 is TGTGCCAGCAGTAGACAGGGCCGAAATTCACCCCTCCACTTT.

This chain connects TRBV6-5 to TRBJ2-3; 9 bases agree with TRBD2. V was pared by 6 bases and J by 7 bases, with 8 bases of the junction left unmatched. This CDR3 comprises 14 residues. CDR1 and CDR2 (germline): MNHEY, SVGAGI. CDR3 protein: CASSTLAGGNTQYF. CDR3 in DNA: TGTGCCAGCAGCACTCTCGCGGGGGGGAATACGCAGTATTTT.

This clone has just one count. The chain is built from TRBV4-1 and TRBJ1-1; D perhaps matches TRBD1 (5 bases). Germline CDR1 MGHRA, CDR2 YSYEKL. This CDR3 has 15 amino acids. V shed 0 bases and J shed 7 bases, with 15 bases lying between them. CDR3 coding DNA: TGCGCCAGCAGCCAAGAGGATGCAGGGAATGATGAAGCTTTCTTT. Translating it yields CASSQEDAGNDEAFF.

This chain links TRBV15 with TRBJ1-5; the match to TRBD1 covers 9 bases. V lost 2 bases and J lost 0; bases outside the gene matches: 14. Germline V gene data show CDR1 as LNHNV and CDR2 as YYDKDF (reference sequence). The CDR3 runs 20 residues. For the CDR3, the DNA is TGTGCCACCAGCAGAACTCTACCGGGACAGGGACTATATAGCAATCAGCCCCAGCATTTT. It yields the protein CATSRTLPGQGLYSNQPQHF.

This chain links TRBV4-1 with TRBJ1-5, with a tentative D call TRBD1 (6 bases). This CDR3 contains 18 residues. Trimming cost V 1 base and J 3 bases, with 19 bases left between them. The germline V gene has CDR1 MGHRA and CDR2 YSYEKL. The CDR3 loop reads CASSQGVALDSPNQPQHF. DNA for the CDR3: TGCGCCAGCAGCCAAGGGGTGGCGTTGGACAGCCCCAATCAGCCCCAGCATTTT.

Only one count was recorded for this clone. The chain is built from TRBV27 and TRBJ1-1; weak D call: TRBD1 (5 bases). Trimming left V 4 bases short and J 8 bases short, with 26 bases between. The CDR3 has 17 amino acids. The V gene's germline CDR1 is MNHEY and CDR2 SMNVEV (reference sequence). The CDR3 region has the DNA TGTGCCAGCAGTTCCAATTTCGGGCAGGGTATGAACCTCGAAGCTTTCTTT. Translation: CASSSNFGQGMNLEAFF.

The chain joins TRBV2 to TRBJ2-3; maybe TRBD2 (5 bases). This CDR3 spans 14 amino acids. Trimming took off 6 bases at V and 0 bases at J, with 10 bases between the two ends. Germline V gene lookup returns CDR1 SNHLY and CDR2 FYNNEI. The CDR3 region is CASRPGGSTDTQYF. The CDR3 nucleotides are TGTGCCAGCAGGCCCGGCGGGAGCACAGATACGCAGTATTTT.

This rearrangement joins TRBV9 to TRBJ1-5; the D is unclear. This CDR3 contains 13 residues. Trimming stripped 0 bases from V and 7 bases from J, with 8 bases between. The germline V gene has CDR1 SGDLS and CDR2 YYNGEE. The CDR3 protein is CASSVGPGQPQHF. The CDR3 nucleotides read TGTGCCAGCAGCGTAGGCCCGGGGCAGCCCCAGCATTTT.

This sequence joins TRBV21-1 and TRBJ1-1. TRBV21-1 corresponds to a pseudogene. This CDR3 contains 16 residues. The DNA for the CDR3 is TGTGCCAGCAGCAAAGCCTTCGGAGGAAGAGGTATCGTAGCTTTCTTT. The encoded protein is CASSKAFGGRGIVAFF.

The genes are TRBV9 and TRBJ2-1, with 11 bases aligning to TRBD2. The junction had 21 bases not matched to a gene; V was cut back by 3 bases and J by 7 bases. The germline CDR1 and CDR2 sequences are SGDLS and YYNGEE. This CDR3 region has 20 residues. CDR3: CASSEPRDPGLAGGPNEQFF. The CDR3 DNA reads TGTGCCAGCAGCGAGCCGCGAGACCCCGGACTAGCGGGTGGACCTAATGAGCAGTTCTTC.

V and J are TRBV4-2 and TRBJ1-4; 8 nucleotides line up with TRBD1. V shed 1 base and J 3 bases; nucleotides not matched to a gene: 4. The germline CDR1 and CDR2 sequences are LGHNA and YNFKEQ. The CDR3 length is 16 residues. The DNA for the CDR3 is TGTGCCAGCAGCCAAGCGCAGGGGGCGGCTAATGAAAAACTGTTTTTT. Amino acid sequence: CASSQAQGAANEKLFF.

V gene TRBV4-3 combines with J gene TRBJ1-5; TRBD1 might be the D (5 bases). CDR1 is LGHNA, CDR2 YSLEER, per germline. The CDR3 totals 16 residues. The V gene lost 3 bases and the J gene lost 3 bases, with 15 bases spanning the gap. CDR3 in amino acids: CASSQDRAGFNQPQHF. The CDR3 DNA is TGCGCCAGCAGCCAGGATAGGGCAGGGTTCAATCAGCCCCAGCATTTT.

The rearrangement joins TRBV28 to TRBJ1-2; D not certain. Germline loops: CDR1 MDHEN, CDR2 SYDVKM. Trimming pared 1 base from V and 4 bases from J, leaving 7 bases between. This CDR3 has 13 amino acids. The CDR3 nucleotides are TGTGCCAGCAGTTTATTACGGGGCTATGGCTACACCTTC. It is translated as CASSLLRGYGYTF.

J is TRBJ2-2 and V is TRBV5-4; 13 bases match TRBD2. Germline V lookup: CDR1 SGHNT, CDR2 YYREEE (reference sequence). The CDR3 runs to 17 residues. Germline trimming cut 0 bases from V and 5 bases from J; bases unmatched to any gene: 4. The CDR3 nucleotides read TGTGCCAGCAGCTTGGGGACTAGCGGGAGTGGTACCGGGGAGCTGTTTTTT. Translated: CASSLGTSGSGTGELFF.